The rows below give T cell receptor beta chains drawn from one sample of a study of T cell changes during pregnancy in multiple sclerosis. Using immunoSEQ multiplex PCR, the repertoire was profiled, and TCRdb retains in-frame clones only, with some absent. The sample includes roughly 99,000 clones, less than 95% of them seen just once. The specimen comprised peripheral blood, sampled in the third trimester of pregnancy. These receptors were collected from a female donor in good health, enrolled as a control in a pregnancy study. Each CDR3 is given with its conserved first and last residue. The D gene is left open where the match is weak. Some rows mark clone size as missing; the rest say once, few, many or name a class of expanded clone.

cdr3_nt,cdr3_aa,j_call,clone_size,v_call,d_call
TGTGCCAGCAGCCCCCAGGGTAGGGGCGAGCAGTACTTC,CASSPQGRGEQYF,TRBJ2-7,once,TRBV7-9,-
TGTGCCAGCAGCTGGGTCCGGCCAGGGGAGCAGTTCTTC,CASSWVRPGEQFF,TRBJ2-1,-,TRBV5-8,-
TGTGCCAGCAGCTCGCCGGACAGGAACACTGAAGCTTTCTTT,CASSSPDRNTEAFF,TRBJ1-1,-,TRBV9,-
TGTGCCAGCAGCGCGTGGGACAGACCCACAGATACGCAGTATTTT,CASSAWDRPTDTQYF,TRBJ2-3,-,TRBV7-2,TRBD1
TGTGCCAGCAGCCAAGTAGCGGGGAGCACAGATACGCAGTATTTT,CASSQVAGSTDTQYF,TRBJ2-3,-,TRBV4-2,TRBD2
TGTGCCAGCAGTCAACGGGACAGGAACACTGAAGCTTTCTTT,CASSQRDRNTEAFF,TRBJ1-1,-,TRBV27,TRBD1
TGTGCCAGTAGGCTACAGGGGGCGGACACCGGGGAGCTGTTTTTT,CASRLQGADTGELFF,TRBJ2-2,-,TRBV19,TRBD1
TGTGCCAGCAGCTTTCTGGGACAGGGCGGCGAGCAGTACTTC,CASSFLGQGGEQYF,TRBJ2-7,-,TRBV5-6,TRBD1
TGTGCCAGCAGCTACTCGACTAGCGGGGGAGAAGAGACCCAGTACTTC,CASSYSTSGGEETQYF,TRBJ2-5,-,TRBV9,TRBD2
TGTGCCAGCAGTACAACTAGTTTCGGCTCCAATGAGCAGTTCTTC,CASSTTSFGSNEQFF,TRBJ2-1,-,TRBV27,-
TGTGCCAGCAGTGAAAGGATCAGGGGCGATGAGCAGTTCTTC,CASSERIRGDEQFF,TRBJ2-1,-,TRBV25-1,-
TGTGCCAGTAGTACACGGACAGGGGGCTCCTATAATTCACCCCTCCACTTT,CASSTRTGGSYNSPLHF,TRBJ1-6,-,TRBV19,TRBD1
TGTGCCAGCAGCTCTAGCCGGGTTAGCTCCTACGAGCAGTACTTC,CASSSSRVSSYEQYF,TRBJ2-7,-,TRBV7-2,-
TGTGCCAGTAGTACGCGACAGGGGGACGTTGGGTATGGCTACACCTTC,CASSTRQGDVGYGYTF,TRBJ1-2,once,TRBV19,TRBD1
TGTGCCAGCAGCTTATGGGCCGCCGAGACCCAGTACTTC,CASSLWAAETQYF,TRBJ2-5,-,TRBV5-4,-
TGTGCCAGCAGCTTAAATCAGGGGTACGAGCAGTACTTC,CASSLNQGYEQYF,TRBJ2-7,-,TRBV7-3,-
TGTGCCAGCAGCTTCCAGGGGGAAGAGACCCAGTACTTC,CASSFQGEETQYF,TRBJ2-5,-,TRBV13,TRBD1
TGTGCCAGCACCGGGGGCAATGAGCAGTTCTTC,CASTGGNEQFF,TRBJ2-1,-,TRBV27,-
TGTGCCAGTATAGACACCGCTAGCTTCGGTGAGACCCAGTACTTC,CASIDTASFGETQYF,TRBJ2-5,-,TRBV19,-
TGTGCCAGCAGCGTAGGGGGCAGAGTAAACACTGAAGCTTTCTTT,CASSVGGRVNTEAFF,TRBJ1-1,few,TRBV9,-
TGTGCCAGCAGCCCCAGACAGCTACCTAACTATGGCTACACCTTC,CASSPRQLPNYGYTF,TRBJ1-2,-,TRBV6-6,-
TGTGCCAGCCACAGCTCCCTGTCTGGGGCCTATAATGAAAAACTGTTTTTT,CASHSSLSGAYNEKLFF,TRBJ1-4,-,TRBV19,-
TGCGCCAGCAGCTCCGGGGGGGGAAACACCATATATTTT,CASSSGGGNTIYF,TRBJ1-3,-,TRBV5-1,-
TGTGCCAGCAGGCCAGTGGACTCGAACACCGGGGAGCTGTTTTTT,CASRPVDSNTGELFF,TRBJ2-2,-,TRBV2,-
TGCGCCAGCAGCCGTGACCGGGGCTCTGGAAACACCATATATTTT,CASSRDRGSGNTIYF,TRBJ1-3,-,TRBV5-1,-
TGTGCCAGCAGTCGACAGGGTAACTATGGCTACACCTTC,CASSRQGNYGYTF,TRBJ1-2,-,TRBV2,TRBD1
TGCGCCAGCAGCTTGGACTCCACCTCCTACGAGCAGTACTTC,CASSLDSTSYEQYF,TRBJ2-7,-,TRBV5-1,-
TGTGCCAGCACCGCGGGACAGGACAATCAGCCCCAGCATTTT,CASTAGQDNQPQHF,TRBJ1-5,-,TRBV6-6,TRBD1
TGTGCCAGCAGCTTAGATTACAGGGGGAGTGAAAAACTGTTTTTT,CASSLDYRGSEKLFF,TRBJ1-4,-,TRBV7-6,TRBD1
TGTGCCAGCAGCTTAGAATTGCAGGATCCCTTTAGCACAGATACGCAGTATTTT,CASSLELQDPFSTDTQYF,TRBJ2-3,-,TRBV7-2,-
TGTGCCAGCAGTCAGAGCACAGATACGCAGTATTTT,CASSQSTDTQYF,TRBJ2-3,-,TRBV6-5,-
TGTGCCAGCAGCTTAGCAGACAGGGGGCGAGTTAGCACCTTC,CASSLADRGRVSTF,TRBJ1-2,-,TRBV7-2,TRBD1
TGTGCCAGTAGTACCACAGGGGGCGGGCAGCCCCAGCATTTT,CASSTTGGGQPQHF,TRBJ1-5,few,TRBV19,TRBD1
TGTGCCAGCAGCTTGGACAGGGGGCAGGGTGAAGCTTTCTTT,CASSLDRGQGEAFF,TRBJ1-1,-,TRBV7-3,TRBD1
TGTGCCATCAGTGCTGGGGGCCTCGACACAGATACGCAGTATTTT,CAISAGGLDTDTQYF,TRBJ2-3,-,TRBV10-3,-
TGCGCCAGCAGCTCGATGCGGAGCACAGATACGCAGTATTTT,CASSSMRSTDTQYF,TRBJ2-3,-,TRBV5-1,-
TGTGCCAGCAGCTTAGCAGGGGCCGGAAACACCATATATTTT,CASSLAGAGNTIYF,TRBJ1-3,-,TRBV7-9,-
TGCGCCAGCAGCGAAGAGAGTAGCGGGAGCTCCTACAATGAGCAGTTCTTC,CASSEESSGSSYNEQFF,TRBJ2-1,-,TRBV4-3,TRBD2
TGTGCCTGGAGTAGACTAACAGGGAACTATGGCTACACCTTC,CAWSRLTGNYGYTF,TRBJ1-2,-,TRBV30,-
TGCGCCAGCAGCCAAGATCGGGGACAGGGAGATGGCTACACCTTC,CASSQDRGQGDGYTF,TRBJ1-2,-,TRBV4-1,TRBD1
TGTGCCAGCAGCATTGGGACTGAAGCCCCTGAAGCTTTCTTT,CASSIGTEAPEAFF,TRBJ1-1,-,TRBV7-3,-
TGTGCCAGCAGTGAATTCCCCGGGAACGAACTGTTTTTT,CASSEFPGNELFF,TRBJ1-4,-,TRBV6-4,-
TGTGCCAGCAGATATCAGGGGGAGACCCAGTACTTC,CASRYQGETQYF,TRBJ2-5,few,TRBV2,-
TGCGCCAGCAGAGGAATGGCAGGGGAGACCGCTGAAGCTTTCTTT,CASRGMAGETAEAFF,TRBJ1-1,-,TRBV4-3,-
TGTGCCAGCAGCTCCCTAGGAGGCCGCTTGGGGGGCTACACCTTC,CASSSLGGRLGGYTF,TRBJ1-2,-,TRBV7-9,-
TGTGCCAGCAGCTTAGCGCGTGGATTCGCGGGGGACCCGTGGGAGACCCAGTACTTC,CASSLARGFAGDPWETQYF,TRBJ2-5,-,TRBV7-2,TRBD2